This TCR beta chain was documented in a study of a mutant IDH1 vaccine in newly diagnosed glioma. Study at large: Patients underwent eight vaccinations, which took place in weeks 1, 3, 5, 7, 11, 15, 19 and 23. Vaccination began 4-6 weeks post radiotherapy alone, or with temozolomide cycles. Sex distribution of treated patients was about 60% male and about 38% female; mean age was 40.4 years. Points from the study as a whole: No link was apparently found between pseudoprogression and changes in top peripheral T cell clonotypes.

Time point noted: week 11, during vaccination. Doses comprised 300 ug of mutant IDH1 20-mer peptide each, plus topical imiquimod. Some clones are missing from TCRdb's copy, which holds only in-frame ones; the method was immunoSEQ multiplex PCR. This table holds about 64,000 clones, approximately 84% found once. Worth noting for this clone: Its target is unknown.

Deletions cut 6 bases from V and 5 bases from J, with 16 bases between. Germline V gene lookup returns CDR1 MRHNA and CDR2 SNTAGT. This CDR3 region has 15 residues. This sequence joins TRBV6-4 and TRBJ2-2, with unresolved D. Material: PBMCs, obtained from a glioma patient whose treatment included an IDH1 peptide vaccine. The sequence was collected from a woman between 50 and 59 years old with glioma. DNA for the CDR3: TGTGCCAGCAGCCCCGACGACCTACCGACCGGGGAGCTGTTTTTT. Amino acids: CASSPDDLPTGELFF.